This section outlines one T cell receptor beta chain sequence together with its context. What this receptor recognizes is not known. No clone much larger than this one lies a single base away; base qualities are absent. These data are taken from a study of blood T cell repertoires in COVID-19 (dated by TCRdb to about 2020). With regard to the full study: Samples covering the acute and convalescent phases of COVID-19 were provided by collaborators in the United States, Italy and Spain. A freely available public database, intended as a resource for researchers studying the immune response to SARS-CoV-2, is where the repertoires were released. The prospective study material was composed of cDNA or gDNA derived from T cells, B-cell-depleted T cells, or PBMCs. HLA class I and class II types, where available, came from metadata supplied by the sample provider rather than from assay-based typing. Nearly every sample came with metadata listing a de-identified subject ID, COVID-19 status, age in years and sex. The samples were drawn from the first 160 participants of the ongoing ImmuneRACE study and from over a thousand subjects provided by 6 global collaborators. Deeply sampled blood TCRbeta repertoires from subjects exposed to, actively infected with, or recovered from COVID-19 were included in the dataset. What the work shows at the level of the full study, not this receptor alone: The amount of clinical and demographic metadata varied by source and participant and was provided uncurated.

Each collaborating institution followed its own protocols to collect whole blood in K2EDTA tubes. Collaborator samples were shipped for TCRbeta analysis as frozen whole blood, isolated PBMCs, or DNA extracted from either sample type. The immunoSEQ Assay, a bias-controlled multiplex PCR, was used to amplify TCRbeta CDR3 regions from genomic DNA. In the authors' own workflow: Nucleated cell counts per sample were estimated from amplification of reference gene primers within the assay. To quantify the absolute abundance of each unique TCRbeta CDR3 rearrangement, sequence reads were collapsed and filtered. Productive Simpson clonality was computed per sample as the square root of Simpson's diversity index over productive rearrangements. Here the immuneACCESS table is served through TCRdb, limited to in-frame sequences with V and J called. Missing clones are a known gap in these copies; in checked studies unresolved V genes cover under half, and the rest lacks a known reason. V, J and clone size were drawn from that table, and D and trimming were deduced from the DNA. A total of around 140,000 clones appear in this sample, roughly 88% of them only once. The ten largest clonotypes hold more than 2% of the sample.

The V end loses 7 bases and the J end loses 6 bases, and a stretch of 13 bases separates them. The CDR3 goes from the cysteine to the phenylalanine over 12 residues. Left in the record is the CDR3 DNA by itself, 36 bases read in frame from the first base. In the germline V gene (reference sequence), CDR1 corresponds to MNHEY and CDR2 to SMNVEV. Sequenced: peripheral blood. The chain was built from TRBV27 and TRBJ2-7, with the D gene too uncertain to name. The clonotype was recovered from a man aged 70 or older with active COVID-19. The CDR3 has the sequence CASTTTRGEQYF. The base sequence is TGTGCCAGCACCACAACCCGTGGCGAGCAGTACTTC.